The clone carrying this T cell receptor beta chain was recorded only once. The data were taken from a study of blood T cell repertoires in COVID-19. Study in general: Samples of COVID-19 (acute and convalescent) were obtained from the United States, Italy and Spain. PBMCs, B-cell-depleted T cells, or T cells provided the cDNA or gDNA that made up the material.

The CDR3 length is 15 residues. CDR1 is KGHSH and CDR2 is LQKENI in the germline V gene. V lost 3 bases, J lost 4 bases, and 4 bases stayed unmatched. As processed by the authors: From reference gene primer amplification, estimates of nucleated cell counts were derived. Sequenced by immunoSEQ multiplex PCR; TCRdb stores in-frame clones only, minus some. D and trimming were read from the DNA, whereas the V and J calls and clone size are those reported in that table. The data show hundreds of thousands of clones, approximately 90% seen once. The chain carries TRBV18 and TRBJ2-2, with TRBD1 matching over 8 bases. Sequenced input: peripheral blood. This TCR came from a man in his forties with acute or convalescent COVID-19. The CDR3: CASSPDRGITGELFF. CDR3 coding DNA: TGTGCCAGCTCACCCGACAGGGGAATCACCGGGGAGCTGTTTTTT.